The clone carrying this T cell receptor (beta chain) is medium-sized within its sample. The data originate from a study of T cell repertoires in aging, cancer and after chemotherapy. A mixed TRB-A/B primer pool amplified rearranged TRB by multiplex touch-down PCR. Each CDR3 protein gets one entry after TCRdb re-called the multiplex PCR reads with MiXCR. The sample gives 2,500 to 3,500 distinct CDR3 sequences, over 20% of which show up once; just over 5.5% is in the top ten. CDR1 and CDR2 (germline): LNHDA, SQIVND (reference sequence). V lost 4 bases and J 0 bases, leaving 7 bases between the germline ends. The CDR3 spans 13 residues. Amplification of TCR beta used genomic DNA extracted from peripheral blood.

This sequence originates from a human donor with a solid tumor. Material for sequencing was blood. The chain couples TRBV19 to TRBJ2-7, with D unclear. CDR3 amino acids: CASSRPDSYEQYF. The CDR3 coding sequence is TGTGCCAGTAGTAGACCGGACTCCTACGAGCAGTACTTC.